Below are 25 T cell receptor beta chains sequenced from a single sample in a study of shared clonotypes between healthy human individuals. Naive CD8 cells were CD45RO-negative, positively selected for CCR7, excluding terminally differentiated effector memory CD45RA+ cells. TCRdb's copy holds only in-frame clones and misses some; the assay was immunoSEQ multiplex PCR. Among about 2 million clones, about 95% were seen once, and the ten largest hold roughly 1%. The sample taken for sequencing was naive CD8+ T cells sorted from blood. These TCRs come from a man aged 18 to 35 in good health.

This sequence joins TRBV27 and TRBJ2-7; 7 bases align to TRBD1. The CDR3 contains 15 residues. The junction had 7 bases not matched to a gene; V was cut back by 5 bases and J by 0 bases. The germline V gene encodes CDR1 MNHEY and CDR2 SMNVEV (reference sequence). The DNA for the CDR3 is TGTGCCAGCAGTCTCCATCGGGACAGCTCCTACGAGCAGTACTTC. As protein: CASSLHRDSSYEQYF.

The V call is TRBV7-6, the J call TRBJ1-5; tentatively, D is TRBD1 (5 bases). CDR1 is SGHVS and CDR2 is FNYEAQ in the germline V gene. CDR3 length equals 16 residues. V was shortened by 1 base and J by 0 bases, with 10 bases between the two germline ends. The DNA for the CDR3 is TGTGCCAGCAGCTTAGGGGGGGAAAATAGCAATCAGCCCCAGCATTTT. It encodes CASSLGGENSNQPQHF.

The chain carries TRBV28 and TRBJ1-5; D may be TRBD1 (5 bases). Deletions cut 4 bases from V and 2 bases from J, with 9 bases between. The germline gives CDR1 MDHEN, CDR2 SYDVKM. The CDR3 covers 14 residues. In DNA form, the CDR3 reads TGTGCCAGCAGTTCAGGGCTGGGCAATCAGCCCCAGCATTTT. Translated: CASSSGLGNQPQHF.

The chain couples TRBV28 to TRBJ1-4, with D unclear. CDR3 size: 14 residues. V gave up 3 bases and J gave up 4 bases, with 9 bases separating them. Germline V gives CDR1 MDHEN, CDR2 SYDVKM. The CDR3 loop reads CASSLRTFNEKLFF. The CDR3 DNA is TGTGCCAGCAGTTTGCGTACTTTTAATGAAAAACTGTTTTTT. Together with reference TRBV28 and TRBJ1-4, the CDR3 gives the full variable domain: DVKVTQSSRYLVKRTGEKVFLECVQDMDHENMFWYRQDPGLGLRLIYFSYDVKMKEKGDIPEGYSVSREKKERFSLILESASTNQTSMYLCASSLRTFNEKLFFGSGTQLSVL.

The DNA for the CDR3 is TGCAGCGTTGAGGGTCAGGGGGCCTATGGCTACACCTTC. Its translation is CSVEGQGAYGYTF. J is TRBJ1-2 and V is TRBV29-1, with TRBD1 matching over 8 bases. The CDR3 length is 13 residues. Trimming removed 3 bases from V and 4 bases from J; junction bases left unmatched: 4. Germline CDR1 reads SQVTM; CDR2 reads ANQGSEA.

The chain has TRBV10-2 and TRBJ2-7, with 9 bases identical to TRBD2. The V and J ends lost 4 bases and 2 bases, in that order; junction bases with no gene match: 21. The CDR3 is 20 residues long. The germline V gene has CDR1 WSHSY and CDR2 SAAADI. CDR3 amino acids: CASSGLAAGGGPLDPYEQYF. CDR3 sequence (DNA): TGCGCCAGCAGTGGGCTGGCGGCGGGAGGGGGCCCCCTAGACCCCTACGAGCAGTACTTC.

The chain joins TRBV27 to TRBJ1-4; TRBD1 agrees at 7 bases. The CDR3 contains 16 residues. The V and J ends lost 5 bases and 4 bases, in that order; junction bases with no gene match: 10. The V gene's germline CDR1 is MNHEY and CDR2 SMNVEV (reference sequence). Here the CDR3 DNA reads TGTGCCAGCAGTACAAGCCCCACAGGGGTTAATGAAAAACTGTTTTTT. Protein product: CASSTSPTGVNEKLFF.

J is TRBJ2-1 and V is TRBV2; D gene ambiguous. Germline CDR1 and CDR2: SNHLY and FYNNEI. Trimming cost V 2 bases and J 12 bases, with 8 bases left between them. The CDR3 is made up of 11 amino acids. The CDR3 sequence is CASSESYGQFF. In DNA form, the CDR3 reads TGTGCCAGCAGTGAATCGTATGGGCAGTTCTTC.

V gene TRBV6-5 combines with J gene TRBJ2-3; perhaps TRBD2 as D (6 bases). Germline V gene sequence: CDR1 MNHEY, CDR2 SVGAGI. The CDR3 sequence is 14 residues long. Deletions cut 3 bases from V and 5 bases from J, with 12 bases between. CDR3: CASSYGGMGDTQYF. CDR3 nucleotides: TGTGCCAGCAGTTATGGCGGGATGGGAGATACGCAGTATTTT.

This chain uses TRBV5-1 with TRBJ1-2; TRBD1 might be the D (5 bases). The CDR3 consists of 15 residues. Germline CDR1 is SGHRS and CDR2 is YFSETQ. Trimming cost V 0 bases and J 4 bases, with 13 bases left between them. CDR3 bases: TGCGCCAGCAGCTTGGCCGGGGGTAATGGCTATGGCTACACCTTC. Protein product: CASSLAGGNGYGYTF.

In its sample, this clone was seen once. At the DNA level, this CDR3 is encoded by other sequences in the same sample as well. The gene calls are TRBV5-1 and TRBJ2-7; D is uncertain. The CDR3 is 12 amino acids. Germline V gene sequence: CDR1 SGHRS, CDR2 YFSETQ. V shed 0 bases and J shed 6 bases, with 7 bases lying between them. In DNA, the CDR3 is TGCGCCAGCAGCTTGGGCGGTCTCGAGCAGTACTTC. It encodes CASSLGGLEQYF.

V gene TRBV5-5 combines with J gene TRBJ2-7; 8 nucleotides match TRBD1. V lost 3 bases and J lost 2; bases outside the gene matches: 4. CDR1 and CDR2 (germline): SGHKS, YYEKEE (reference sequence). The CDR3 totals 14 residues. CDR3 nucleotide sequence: TGTGCCAGCAGCTCCGGGACAGGTCCCTACGAGCAGTACTTC. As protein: CASSSGTGPYEQYF.

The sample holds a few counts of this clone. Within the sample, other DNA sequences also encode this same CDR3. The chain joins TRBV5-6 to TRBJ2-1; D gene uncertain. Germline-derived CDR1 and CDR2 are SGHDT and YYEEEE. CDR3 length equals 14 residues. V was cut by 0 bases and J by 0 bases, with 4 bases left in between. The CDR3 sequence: CASSLGSSYNEQFF. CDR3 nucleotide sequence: TGTGCCAGCAGCTTGGGCAGCTCCTACAATGAGCAGTTCTTC.

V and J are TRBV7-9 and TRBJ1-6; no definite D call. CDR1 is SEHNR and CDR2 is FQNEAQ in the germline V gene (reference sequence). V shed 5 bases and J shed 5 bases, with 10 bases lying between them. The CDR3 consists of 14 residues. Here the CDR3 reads CASSPVWDNSPLHF. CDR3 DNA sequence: TGTGCCAGCAGCCCGGTGTGGGATAATTCACCCCTCCACTTT.

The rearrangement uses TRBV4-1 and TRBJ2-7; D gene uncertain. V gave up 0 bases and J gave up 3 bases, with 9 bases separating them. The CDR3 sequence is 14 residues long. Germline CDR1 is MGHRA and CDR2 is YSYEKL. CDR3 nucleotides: TGCGCCAGCAGCCAAGAGCTTTCCGTCTACGAGCAGTACTTC. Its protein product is CASSQELSVYEQYF.

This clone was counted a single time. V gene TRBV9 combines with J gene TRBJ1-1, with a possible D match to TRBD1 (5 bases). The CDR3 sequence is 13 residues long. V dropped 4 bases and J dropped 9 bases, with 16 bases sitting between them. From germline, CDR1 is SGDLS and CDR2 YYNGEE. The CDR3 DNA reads TGTGCCAGCAGCCTTGGGGGAGAGAGAAAAGCTTTCTTT. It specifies CASSLGGERKAFF.

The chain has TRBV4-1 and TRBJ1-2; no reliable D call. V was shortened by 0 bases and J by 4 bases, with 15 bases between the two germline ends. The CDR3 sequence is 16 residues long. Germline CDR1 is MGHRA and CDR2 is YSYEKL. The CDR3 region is CASSQEILSSGYGYTF. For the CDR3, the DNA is TGCGCCAGCAGCCAAGAAATTCTTTCGTCCGGCTATGGCTACACCTTC.

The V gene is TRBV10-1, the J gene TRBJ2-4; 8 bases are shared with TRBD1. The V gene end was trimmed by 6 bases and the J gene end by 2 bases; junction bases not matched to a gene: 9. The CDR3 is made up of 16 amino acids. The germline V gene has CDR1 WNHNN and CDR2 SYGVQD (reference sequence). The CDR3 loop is CASSTGGMSTKNIQYF. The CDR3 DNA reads TGCGCCAGCAGCACAGGGGGAATGTCGACCAAAAACATTCAGTACTTC.

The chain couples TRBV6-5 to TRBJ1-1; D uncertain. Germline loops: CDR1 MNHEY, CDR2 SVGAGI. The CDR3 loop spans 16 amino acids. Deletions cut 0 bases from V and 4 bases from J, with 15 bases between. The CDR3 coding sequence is TGTGCCAGCAGTTACTCGAGAGACATTTTTGTCACTGAAGCTTTCTTT. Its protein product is CASSYSRDIFVTEAFF.

The CDR3 coding sequence is TGCAGCGTTGAGACTGGACAGGGGGCCGCAGATACGCAGTATTTT. As protein: CSVETGQGAADTQYF. The rearrangement joins TRBV29-1 to TRBJ2-3; 11 bases map to TRBD1. The germline gives CDR1 SQVTM, CDR2 ANQGSEA. The V and J ends lost 3 bases and 4 bases, in that order; junction bases with no gene match: 6. The CDR3 length is 15 residues.

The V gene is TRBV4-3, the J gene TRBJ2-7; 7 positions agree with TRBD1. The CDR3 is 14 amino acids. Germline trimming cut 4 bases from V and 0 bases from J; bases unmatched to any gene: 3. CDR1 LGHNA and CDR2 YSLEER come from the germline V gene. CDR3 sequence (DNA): TGCGCCAGCAGCCCCCGGACAGGCTCCTACGAGCAGTACTTC. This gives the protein CASSPRTGSYEQYF.

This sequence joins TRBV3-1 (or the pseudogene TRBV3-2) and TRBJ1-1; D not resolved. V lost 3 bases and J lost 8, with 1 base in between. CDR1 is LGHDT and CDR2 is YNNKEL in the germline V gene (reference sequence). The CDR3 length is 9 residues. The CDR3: CASSQEAFF. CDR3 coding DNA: TGTGCCAGCAGCCAGGAAGCTTTCTTT.

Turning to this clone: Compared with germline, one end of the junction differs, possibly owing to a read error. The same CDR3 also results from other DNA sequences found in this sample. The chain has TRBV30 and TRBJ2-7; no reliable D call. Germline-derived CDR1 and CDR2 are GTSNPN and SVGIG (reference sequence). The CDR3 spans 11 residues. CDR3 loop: CAWSSVYEQYF. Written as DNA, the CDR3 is TGTGCTTGGAGTTCGGTCTACGAGCAGTACTTC.

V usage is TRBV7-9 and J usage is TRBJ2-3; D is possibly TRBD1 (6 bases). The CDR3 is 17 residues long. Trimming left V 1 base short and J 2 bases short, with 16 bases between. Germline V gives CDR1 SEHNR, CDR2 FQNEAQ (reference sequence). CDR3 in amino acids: CASSLDTGLEITDTQYF. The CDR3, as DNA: TGTGCCAGCAGCTTAGACACAGGGTTAGAGATCACAGATACGCAGTATTTT.

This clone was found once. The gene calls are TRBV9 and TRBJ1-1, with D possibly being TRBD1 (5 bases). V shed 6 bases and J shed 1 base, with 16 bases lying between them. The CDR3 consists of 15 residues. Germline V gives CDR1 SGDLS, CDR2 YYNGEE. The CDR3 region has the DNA TGTGCCAGCACACCTTCCGGACAACCGAACACTGAAGCTTTCTTT. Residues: CASTPSGQPNTEAFF.